The following is a T cell receptor beta chain sequence with its context. Sequencing was performed with immunoSEQ multiplex PCR; in TCRdb, only in-frame clones are kept and a portion is missing. The table lists 55,000 to 80,000 clones, approximately 93% of them singletons. The sample comes from a study of T cell changes during pregnancy in multiple sclerosis. The CDR3 has 13 amino acids. V was shortened by 8 bases and J by 14 bases, with 22 bases between the two germline ends. CDR1 is SEHNR and CDR2 is FQNEAQ in the germline V gene (reference sequence). The rearrangement uses TRBV7-9 and TRBJ2-1; possible D gene TRBD2, 6 bases. The origin of this receptor is a female donor with multiple sclerosis, enrolled in a pregnancy study. Sample: CD8+ T cells from peripheral blood mononuclear cells, taken in the second trimester of pregnancy. The CDR3 sequence is CASDSGDPRLEFF. The CDR3 nucleotides read TGTGCCAGCGATTCGGGAGACCCCCGCCTTGAGTTCTTC.